The present T cell receptor (beta chain) was sequenced within a study of blood T cell repertoires in COVID-19. Germline V lookup: CDR1 MNHEY, CDR2 SVGAGI. The ends lost 6 bases at V and 5 bases at J; junction bases unmatched: 5. This CDR3 is 15 amino acids long. Authors' methods: Estimated nucleated cell counts came from reference gene primer amplification. Libraries were prepared by immunoSEQ multiplex PCR; TCRdb keeps only in-frame clonotypes and omits some of them. V and J calls plus clone size are reproduced from that table; the DNA served to infer D and trimming. The sample lists approximately 300,000 clones; 85% to 90% were seen once.

The rearrangement links TRBV6-5 to TRBJ1-5, with TRBD1 matching over 12 bases. The sample consisted of PBMCs or T cells enriched from blood (not recorded which). This receptor was obtained from a woman between 18 and 30 years old with acute COVID-19. The chain's CDR3 is CASRLGQGAHQPQHF. In DNA, the CDR3 is TGTGCCAGCAGGTTGGGACAGGGGGCTCATCAGCCCCAGCATTTT.